This entry lists 7 T cell receptor beta chains sequenced from one sample in a study of long-term antiretroviral therapy in people with HIV. Investigators performed immunoSEQ version v3.0 at survey level. Assay used: immunoSEQ multiplex PCR; TCRdb lists only in-frame clones, some missing. The sample lists 30,000 or so clones; about 93% were seen once. Sample: unsorted PBMCs, taken approximately 6.5 years after starting antiretroviral therapy. These TCRs come from a woman between 40 and 55 years old with HIV.

The chain employs TRBV5-4 and TRBJ1-4; possibly TRBD1 for D (6 bases). Germline-derived CDR1 and CDR2 are SGHNT and YYREEE (reference sequence). The CDR3 totals 15 residues. Trimming cost V 0 bases and J 8 bases, with 14 bases left between them. The CDR3 reads CASSLGGHRDEKLFF. In DNA form, the CDR3 reads TGTGCCAGCAGCTTGGGGGGACACCGGGACGAAAAACTGTTTTTT.

A single count supports this clone. The chain is built from TRBV5-4 and TRBJ2-3; 8 positions match TRBD2. V lost 0 bases, J lost 2 bases, and 11 bases stayed unmatched. Per the germline V gene, CDR1 is SGHNT and CDR2 is YYREEE (reference sequence). The CDR3 spans 18 residues. In nucleotides, the CDR3 is TGTGCCAGCAGCTTGGCCGGACGACGGCGGGGGGTCACAGATACGCAGTATTTT. It specifies CASSLAGRRRGVTDTQYF.

This clone showed up just a few times. The J gene is TRBJ2-7, the V gene TRBV2; D is undetermined. V gave up 6 bases and J gave up 0 bases, with 9 bases separating them. The CDR3 extends over 13 amino acids. Germline values: CDR1 SNHLY, CDR2 FYNNEI. The CDR3 here is CASSGRTSYEQYF. The CDR3 region has the DNA TGTGCCAGCAGCGGGCGGACCTCCTACGAGCAGTACTTC.

The chain has TRBV30 and TRBJ2-3; D unresolved. CDR1 and CDR2 from the germline V gene are GTSNPN and SVGIG (reference sequence). The V end was cut by 2 bases, the J end by 3 bases, with 15 bases between. The CDR3 contains 15 residues. CDR3 nucleotides: TGTGCCTGGAGTATTAGTCAGAAGAGTACAGATACGCAGTATTTT. It translates to CAWSISQKSTDTQYF.

The rearrangement joins TRBV2 to TRBJ2-5, with 7 bases fitting TRBD2. V was clipped by 6 bases and J by 1 base; unmatched bases: 5. The germline CDR1 and CDR2 sequences are SNHLY and FYNNEI. The length of the CDR3 is 14 residues. CDR3 DNA: TGTGCCAGCAGACTAGCGATGGGCCAAGAGACCCAGTACTTC. Translation: CASRLAMGQETQYF.

The rearrangement uses TRBV29-1 and TRBJ1-2, with D uncertain. Trimming stripped 4 bases from V and 12 bases from J, with 9 bases between. The CDR3 consists of 9 residues. CDR1 is SQVTM, CDR2 ANQGSEA, per germline. This CDR3 reads CSVGTYDTF. DNA for the CDR3: TGCAGCGTTGGGACGTACGACACCTTC.

The CDR3 DNA is TGTGCCTGGAGGCGTAGCGGGGGGTACACAGATACGCAGTATTTT. The encoded protein is CAWRRSGGYTDTQYF. The chain uses TRBV30 and TRBJ2-3; TRBD2 aligns across 10 bases. Germline-derived CDR1 and CDR2 are GTSNPN and SVGIG (reference sequence). The ends lost 3 bases at V and 2 bases at J; junction bases unmatched: 5. The CDR3 runs to 15 residues.